This T cell receptor (beta chain) is from a study of molecular identifiers for immune sequencing clone quantification. Sequencing libraries of naive CD8 cells derived from approximately 22,000 to 940,000 sorted cells with 10%, 30% or 50% RNA. Naive CD8 T cells underwent sorting with the CD8+CD4-CCR7+CD45RA+ definition. From the PCR reads, TCRdb called clonotypes with MiXCR, one entry per CDR3 protein. The repertoire holds approximately 100,000 distinct CDR3 sequences, with roughly a third as singletons. CDR3 size: 13 residues. In germline, CDR1 is LNHDA, CDR2 SQIVND (reference sequence). The V end was cut by 8 bases, the J end by 3 bases, with 10 bases between.

Sequencing was done on a sample of naive CD8+ T cells from blood, with Jurkat cell RNA spiked in. Described subset: FACS-sorted CD8+CD4-CCR7+CD45RA+ naive T cells. The V and J genes are TRBV19 and TRBJ2-2, with D possibly being TRBD1 (6 bases). The clonotype originates from a human donor in good health. Some libraries in this study had Jurkat cell RNA spiked in. The CDR3 reads CASFHRDTGELFF. The DNA of the CDR3 is TGTGCCAGTTTTCACAGGGACACCGGGGAGCTGTTTTTT.